Listed below are T cell receptor beta chains from one sample, sequenced in a study of TIL therapy for anti-PD-1-resistant metastatic lung cancer. The method was immunoSEQ multiplex PCR; TCRdb's version includes in-frame clones alone and lacks a portion of them. This sample has under 100,000 clones, with about three fifths found just once. Sequenced material: tumor tissue, taken at baseline. The receptors derive from a person between 30 and 80 years old with non-small cell lung cancer. The CDR3 runs from the conserved cysteine through the conserved F or W. A D gene is named only where the DNA matches it firmly. Size tells how often a clone was seen (once, few, many) or the class of an expanded clone, and some rows leave it out.

V	size	D	J	DNA	CDR3
TRBV6-2/TRBV6-3	once	.	TRBJ1-1	TGTGCCAGCAGTAATAGGGGGAGGGCTTCGAACACTGAAGCTTTCTTT	CASSNRGRASNTEAFF
TRBV7-2	once	.	TRBJ2-3	TGTGCCAGCAGCTTACCCCCTCTGCCGACAGATACGCAGTATTTT	CASSLPPLPTDTQYF
TRBV5-1	.	TRBD2	TRBJ2-3	TGCGCCAGCAGCTTAGTCTTGTCTAGCGGGAAGCTGGGTCGCACAGATACGCAGTATTTT	CASSLVLSSGKLGRTDTQYF
TRBV24-1	few	.	TRBJ1-2	TGTGCCACCAGTGATGGTAGGGAGGGGAAGGATGGCTACACCTTC	CATSDGREGKDGYTF
TRBV4-2	.	TRBD1	TRBJ1-1	TGTGCCAGCAGCCAGGCCCGACAGGGGGCGCAAGCTTTCTTT	CASSQARQGAQAFF
TRBV6-2/TRBV6-3	.	TRBD2	TRBJ2-3	TGTGCCAGCAGTTACCGACTAGCGGGCACAGATACGCAGTATTTT	CASSYRLAGTDTQYF
TRBV6-5	.	TRBD2	TRBJ2-7	TGTGCCAGCAGTTACCGTAGCGGGTACGAGCAGTACTTC	CASSYRSGYEQYF
TRBV7-2	.	.	TRBJ2-2	TGTGCCAGCAGCTTAGCGGGGGGGCGCGGCGGGGAGCTGTTTTTT	CASSLAGGRGGELFF
TRBV5-6	.	TRBD2	TRBJ2-5	TGTGCCAGCAGCTTGGTGGCTAGCGGGATCCAAGAGACCCAGTACTTC	CASSLVASGIQETQYF
TRBV10-3	few	.	TRBJ1-5	TGTGCCATCTCGGCGGGACATAGCAATCAGCCCCAGCATTTT	CAISAGHSNQPQHF
TRBV6-5	.	.	TRBJ1-3	TGTGCCAGCAGTTACATCGGGGGCAGAGGAAACACCATATATTTT	CASSYIGGRGNTIYF
TRBV6-5	.	.	TRBJ2-7	TGTGCCAGCAGCGACAGTTTCTACGAGCAGTACTTC	CASSDSFYEQYF
TRBV6-5	.	.	TRBJ1-6	TGTGCCAGTTGGAGGGGGAGAAATTCACCCCTCCACTTT	CASWRGRNSPLHF
TRBV4-2	.	.	TRBJ2-1	TGTGCCAGCAGCCCCATGCGTACTCGGGGTGAGCAGTTCTTC	CASSPMRTRGEQFF
TRBV9	.	.	TRBJ2-1	TGTGCCAGCAGCGTAGCTTGGACAGGGGCGAGCGGGGGTCTCTACAATGAGCAGTTCTTC	CASSVAWTGASGGLYNEQFF
TRBV6-5	.	.	TRBJ1-2	TGTGCCAGCACCAAGGGACACCCCAACTATGGCTACACCTTC	CASTKGHPNYGYTF
TRBV7-9	.	.	TRBJ1-1	TGTGCCAGCAGCTCGGGAGTGGGGGCGGGAGGGACTGAAGCTTTCTTT	CASSSGVGAGGTEAFF
TRBV13	.	.	TRBJ1-4	TGTGCCAGCAGCCAATGGGGAACTAATGAAAAACTGTTTTTT	CASSQWGTNEKLFF
TRBV5-1	.	TRBD2	TRBJ2-7	TGCGCCAGCAGCTCGGGGGGCTCCTACGAGCAGTACTTC	CASSSGGSYEQYF
TRBV7-2	many	TRBD1	TRBJ1-1	TGTGCCAGCAGCTTAGCACAAGGGGGACAGGGCCCATGGGGCACTGAAGCTTTCTTT	CASSLAQGGQGPWGTEAFF
TRBV7-9	few	TRBD1	TRBJ2-7	TGTGCCAGCAGCGTACCGGGACAGGGGACCTACGAGCAGTACTTC	CASSVPGQGTYEQYF
TRBV3-1/TRBV3-2	.	.	TRBJ2-7	TGTGCCAGCAGCCAAGGGATGAGATTGGGAGAGCAGTACTTC	CASSQGMRLGEQYF
TRBV9	.	TRBD1	TRBJ2-3	TGTGCCAGCAGCCCCCGGACAGGGGGTTTCACAGATACGCAGTATTTT	CASSPRTGGFTDTQYF
TRBV27	few	.	TRBJ2-1	TGTGCCAGCACTGGTAACAGGGTCGGTAACAATGAGCAGTTCTTC	CASTGNRVGNNEQFF
TRBV28	.	TRBD1	TRBJ1-6	TGTGCCAGCAGTTCGGGACAGGGGAATTCACCCCTCCACTTT	CASSSGQGNSPLHF
TRBV7-3	few	.	TRBJ1-5	TGTGCCAGCAGCCTCAACATGGGGCAGCCCCAGCATTTT	CASSLNMGQPQHF
TRBV7-2	.	.	TRBJ1-5	TGTGCCAGCAGCTTTTCACCAGGGGATCAGCCCCAGCATTTT	CASSFSPGDQPQHF
TRBV28	once	.	TRBJ2-7	TGTGCCAGCAGGGCAGGGGGGACCTACGAGCAGTACTTC	CASRAGGTYEQYF
TRBV7-9	.	TRBD2	TRBJ2-3	TGTGCCAGCAGCCTCAGCGCAACGGGACTAGTGACAGATACGCAGTATTTT	CASSLSATGLVTDTQYF
TRBV5-1	.	.	TRBJ2-7	TGCGCCAGCAGCTTGAAGGGGGACGAGCAGTACTTC	CASSLKGDEQYF
TRBV4-1	.	.	TRBJ2-5	TGCGCCAGCAGCCAGAAACCTCTAGCGAGACAAGAGACCCAGTACTTC	CASSQKPLARQETQYF
TRBV6-1	.	TRBD2	TRBJ2-1	TGTGCCAGCAGTGTAGCGGGAAAGTTCTACAATGAGCAGTTCTTC	CASSVAGKFYNEQFF
TRBV6-2/TRBV6-3	once	TRBD1	TRBJ2-4	TGTGCCAGCAGTTACCCCAGGGGGAACATTCAGTACTTC	CASSYPRGNIQYF
TRBV3-1/TRBV3-2	.	TRBD1	TRBJ2-7	TGTGCCAGCAGCCAGGTCCAGGGGGCTTACGAGCAGTACTTC	CASSQVQGAYEQYF
TRBV11-2	.	.	TRBJ1-2	TGTGCCAGCAGCTTAGCCCAGGAAAGGGATCACTATGGCTACACCTTC	CASSLAQERDHYGYTF
TRBV5-1	.	TRBD2	TRBJ2-2	TGCGCCAGCAGCATTAGCGGGAGGGACGGGGAGCTGTTTTTT	CASSISGRDGELFF
TRBV14	.	.	TRBJ2-3	TGTGCCAGCAGCCGACTAAGGGCGTTCGACGTCACAGATACGCAGTATTTT	CASSRLRAFDVTDTQYF
TRBV25-1	.	TRBD1	TRBJ2-5	TGTGCCAGCAGTGAACCTACAGGGGTCCAAGAGACCCAGTACTTC	CASSEPTGVQETQYF
TRBV5-1	.	.	TRBJ1-2	TGCGCCAGCAGCTTGGACGGTAACTATGGCTACACCTTC	CASSLDGNYGYTF
TRBV4-1	few	.	TRBJ2-3	TGCGCCAGCAGCCAATCCAGCGTTAGCACAGATACGCAGTATTTT	CASSQSSVSTDTQYF
TRBV27	.	TRBD2	TRBJ2-1	TGTGCCAGCAGCCGTTTCCTAGCGGGAGGGGGTAATGAGCAGTTCTTC	CASSRFLAGGGNEQFF
TRBV28	.	.	TRBJ1-3	TGTGCCAGCAGTCATGACACGCCGTCGATATATTTT	CASSHDTPSIYF
TRBV6-5	.	.	TRBJ1-4	TGTGCCAGCAGTTTCAGGGGTAATCGTATCGGTGAAAAACTGTTTTTT	CASSFRGNRIGEKLFF
TRBV7-2	few	TRBD2	TRBJ2-1	TGTGCCAGCAGCACCCAAGCGGGGGCCTATTACAATGAGCAGTTCTTC	CASSTQAGAYYNEQFF
TRBV5-1	few	.	TRBJ2-1	TGCGCCAGCAGCTTGGCCGGGAGTTGGGGTGAGCAGTTCTTC	CASSLAGSWGEQFF